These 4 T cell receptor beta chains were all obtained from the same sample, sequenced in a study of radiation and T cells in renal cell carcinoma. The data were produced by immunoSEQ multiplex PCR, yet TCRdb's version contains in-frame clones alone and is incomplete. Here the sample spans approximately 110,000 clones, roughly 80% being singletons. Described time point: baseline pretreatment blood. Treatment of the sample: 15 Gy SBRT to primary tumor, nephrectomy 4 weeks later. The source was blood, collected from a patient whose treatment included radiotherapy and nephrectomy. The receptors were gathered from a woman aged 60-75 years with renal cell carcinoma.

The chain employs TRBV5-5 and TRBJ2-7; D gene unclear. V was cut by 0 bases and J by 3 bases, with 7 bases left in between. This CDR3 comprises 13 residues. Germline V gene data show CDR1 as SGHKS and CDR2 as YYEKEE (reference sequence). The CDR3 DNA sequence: TGTGCCAGCAGCTTGGCATACGTCTACGAGCAGTACTTC. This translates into CASSLAYVYEQYF.

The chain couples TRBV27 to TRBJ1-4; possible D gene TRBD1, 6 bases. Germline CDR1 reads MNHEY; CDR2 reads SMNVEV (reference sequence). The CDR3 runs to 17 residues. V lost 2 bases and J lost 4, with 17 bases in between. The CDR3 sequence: CASSLRLGGAVNEKLFF. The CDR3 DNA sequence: TGTGCCAGCAGTTTAAGGCTGGGGGGGGCGGTTAATGAAAAACTGTTTTTT.

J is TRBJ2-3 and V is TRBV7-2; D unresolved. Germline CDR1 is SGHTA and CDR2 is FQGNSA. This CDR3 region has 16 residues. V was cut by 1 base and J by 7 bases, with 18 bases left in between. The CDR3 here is CASSLERTLTENTQYF. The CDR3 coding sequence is TGTGCCAGCAGCTTAGAGAGGACGCTCACGGAGAATACGCAGTATTTT. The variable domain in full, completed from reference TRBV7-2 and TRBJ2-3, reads GAGVSQSPSNKVTEKGKDVELRCDPISGHTALYWYRQSLGQGLEFLIYFQGNSAPDKSGLPSDRFSAERTGGSVSTLTIQRTQQEDSAVYLCASSLERTLTENTQYFGPGTRLTVL.

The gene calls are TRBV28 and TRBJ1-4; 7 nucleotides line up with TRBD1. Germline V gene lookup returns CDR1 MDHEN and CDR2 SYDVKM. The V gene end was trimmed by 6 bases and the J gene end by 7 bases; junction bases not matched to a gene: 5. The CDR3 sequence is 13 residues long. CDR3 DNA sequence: TGTGCCAGCAGCCAGGGACAGAGTGAAAAACTGTTTTTT. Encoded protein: CASSQGQSEKLFF.